This TCR beta chain was recorded in a study of regulatory T cells in long-lasting Graves disease. Study results and limitations: Relative to newly diagnosed Graves' patients, persistent ones had lower TCR diversity.

Through Arm-PCR of CDR3 regions and iRepertoire HTBI primers, TCR beta libraries were built. Via MiXCR, TCRdb re-called the multiplex PCR reads, giving one row per CDR3 protein. The sample has about 620,000 distinct CDR3 sequences, about 15% seen once. Unmatched junction bases numbered 4, after V lost 1 base and J lost 3 bases. The CDR3 is made up of 15 amino acids. Germline CDR1 SGHTA, CDR2 FQGNSA. Time point given: newly diagnosed GD, antithyroid drugs for less than 3 months. PBMC-extracted RNA yielded the TCR library. Diagnosing Graves' disease relied on the American Thyroid Association guidelines. This clonotype was counted many times. The antigen is not known. Another study also made use of these data, one on T cells in Graves' hyperthyroidism and ophthalmopathy. That investigation notes: Patients between 18 and 65 years old had hyperthyroidism, newly diagnosed and lasting under 2 months. Clinical symptoms, serum thyroxine and TRAb, thyroid ultrasound and orbital computed tomography were used for the diagnoses.

The chain couples TRBV7-2 to TRBJ2-7, with TRBD2 matching over 9 bases. The receptor's source is a woman younger than 45 with Graves disease. Here the sequenced sample was peripheral blood mononuclear cells (PBMCs), taken at new diagnosis, from a patient treated with antithyroid drugs. The CDR3 DNA sequence: TGTGCCAGCAGCTTAGGGGGTAGCGGGGGCTACGAGCAGTACTTC. Its protein is CASSLGGSGGYEQYF. Full variable domain (remainder filled in from reference TRBV7-2 and TRBJ2-7): GAGVSQSPSNKVTEKGKDVELRCDPISGHTALYWYRQSLGQGLEFLIYFQGNSAPDKSGLPSDRFSAERTGGSVSTLTIQRTQQEDSAVYLCASSLGGSGGYEQYFGPGTRLTVT.